The 9 T cell receptor beta chains below come from one sample, sequenced in a study of shared clonotypes between healthy human individuals. TCRdb keeps only in-frame clones here, not all; method: immunoSEQ multiplex PCR. The repertoire holds about 690,000 clones, with less than 95% as singletons. Sequenced material: memory CD8+ T cells from PBMCs. Subset denoted: CD45RO+ cells pooled with CCR7-negative TemRA cells. The receptors here all came from a man between 18 and 29 years old in good health. Some clones in this sample may be carry-over from other donors' samples.

This chain's CDR3 is CASSTPGVKNIQYF. CDR3 sequence (DNA): TGTGCCAGCAGCACCCCCGGGGTCAAAAACATTCAGTACTTC. V is TRBV5-6 and J is TRBJ2-4; possibly TRBD2 for D (5 bases). The V and J ends lost 4 bases and 3 bases respectively, with 11 bases between them. The CDR3 has 14 residues. Germline CDR1 and CDR2: SGHDT and YYEEEE.

This rearrangement joins TRBV9 to TRBJ2-7; D perhaps matches TRBD1 (6 bases). Trimming took 4 bases from V and 0 from J, leaving 14 bases between them. The V gene's germline CDR1 is SGDLS and CDR2 YYNGEE. The CDR3 runs to 15 residues. The CDR3 DNA reads TGTGCCAGCAGCCCCACAGGGAAAAGCTCCTACGAGCAGTACTTC. This encodes CASSPTGKSSYEQYF.

The genes are TRBV6-5 and TRBJ2-1; D unclear. Trimming cost V 0 bases and J 0 bases, with 9 bases left between them. The CDR3 runs to 16 residues. CDR1 and CDR2 (germline): MNHEY, SVGAGI. CDR3 loop: CASSYSSRSSYNEQFF. The CDR3, as DNA: TGTGCCAGCAGTTACTCATCGAGGAGCTCCTACAATGAGCAGTTCTTC.

J is TRBJ2-4 and V is TRBV15; 13 bases are a match to TRBD2. Per the germline V gene, CDR1 is LNHNV and CDR2 is YYDKDF (reference sequence). The CDR3 length is 20 residues. The V gene end was trimmed by 5 bases and the J gene end by 5 bases; junction bases not matched to a gene: 18. The CDR3 is CATSGWRTSGREGRENIQYF. The DNA of the CDR3 is TGTGCCACCAGCGGCTGGAGGACTAGCGGGAGAGAGGGTCGGGAAAACATTCAGTACTTC. The full variable domain, with the rest looked up from reference TRBV15 and TRBJ2-4, is DAMVIQNPRYQVTQFGKPVTLSCSQTLNHNVMYWYQQKSSQAPKLLFHYYDKDFNNEADTPDNFQSRRPNTSFCFLDIRSPGLGDTAMYLCATSGWRTSGREGRENIQYFGAGTRLSVL.

The chain joins TRBV18 to TRBJ1-6, with D possibly TRBD1 on 5 matching bases. The CDR3 contains 13 residues. V dropped 2 bases and J dropped 7 bases, with 6 bases sitting between them. Germline V CDR1 and CDR2: KGHSH, LQKENI. The CDR3 sequence is CASSPGDNSPLHF. The CDR3 nucleotides are TGTGCCAGCTCACCAGGGGACAATTCACCCCTCCACTTT.

Turning to this clone: Other DNA sequences in this specimen translate into the identical CDR3. The chain couples TRBV9 to TRBJ1-2; the D is unclear. The V gene lost 2 bases and the J gene lost 4 bases, with 6 bases spanning the gap. This CDR3 comprises 12 residues. CDR1 SGDLS and CDR2 YYNGEE come from the germline V gene. The CDR3 reads CASSVGGYGYTF. Here the CDR3 DNA reads TGTGCCAGCAGCGTGGGAGGCTATGGCTACACCTTC. Complete variable domain (other parts from reference TRBV9 and TRBJ1-2): DSGVTQTPKHLITATGQRVTLRCSPRSGDLSVYWYQQSLDQGLQFLIQYYNGEERAKGNILERFSAQQFPDLHSELNLSSLELGDSALYFCASSVGGYGYTFGSGTRLTVV.

V is TRBV28 and J is TRBJ1-1; D gene uncertain. The germline V gene encodes CDR1 MDHEN and CDR2 SYDVKM. The CDR3 runs to 15 residues. V lost 1 base, J lost 0 bases, and 9 bases lay in between. This chain's CDR3 is CASSLSRSLNTEAFF. The CDR3 DNA reads as TGTGCCAGCAGTTTATCCAGATCATTGAACACTGAAGCTTTCTTT. Based on the CDR3 plus reference TRBV28 and TRBJ1-1, the full variable domain is DVKVTQSSRYLVKRTGEKVFLECVQDMDHENMFWYRQDPGLGLRLIYFSYDVKMKEKGDIPEGYSVSREKKERFSLILESASTNQTSMYLCASSLSRSLNTEAFFGQGTRLTVV.

The chain couples TRBV27 to TRBJ2-3, with TRBD2 matching over 7 bases. The V segment lost 5 bases and the J segment 0 bases; nucleotides outside the gene matches: 14. The CDR3 is 18 residues long. Germline-derived CDR1 and CDR2 are MNHEY and SMNVEV (reference sequence). CDR3 bases: TGTGCCAGCAGTCCCCTGACTAGCATCTTTACGAGCACAGATACGCAGTATTTT. Protein product: CASSPLTSIFTSTDTQYF.

The chain couples TRBV6-6 to TRBJ2-7; 7 bases are shared with TRBD1. V trimming: 7 bases; J trimming: 5 bases; junction bases outside the gene matches: 8. The CDR3 covers 13 residues. CDR1 and CDR2 from the germline V gene are MNHNY and SVGAGI (reference sequence). The CDR3 nucleotides read TGTGCCAGCACCGCCGACAGGGAACACGAGCAGTACTTC. Protein sequence: CASTADREHEQYF.